These 9 T cell receptor beta chains came from one sample sequenced in a study of blood T cell repertoires in COVID-19. Using immunoSEQ multiplex PCR, the repertoire was profiled, and TCRdb retains in-frame clones only, with some absent. There are about 54,000 clones in the sample; 91% occur only once, and under 7.5% lies in the top ten. Material: peripheral blood. These receptors originate from a woman aged 55-69 years with active or convalescent COVID-19.

The chain is built from TRBV3-1 (or the pseudogene TRBV3-2) and TRBJ2-5; the D is unclear. The CDR3 covers 11 residues. Trimming took 2 bases from V and 5 from J, leaving 3 bases between them. Looked up from germline, CDR1 is LGHDT and CDR2 is YNNKEL (reference sequence). CDR3 region: CASSQYETQYF. CDR3 DNA: TGTGCCAGCAGCCAATATGAGACCCAGTACTTC.

The chain combines TRBV2 with TRBJ2-3; 9 bases agree with TRBD2. CDR3 size: 13 residues. V trimming: 6 bases; J trimming: 12 bases; junction bases outside the gene matches: 10. CDR1 SNHLY and CDR2 FYNNEI come from the germline V gene. The CDR3 DNA reads as TGTGCCAGCAGGGGTAGCGGGAGTACAGATCAGTATTTT. Its protein is CASRGSGSTDQYF.

The chain combines TRBV6-5 with TRBJ2-3; D uncertain. The CDR3 contains 14 residues. Germline CDR1 is MNHEY and CDR2 is SVGAGI. Deletions cut 6 bases from V and 2 bases from J, with 12 bases between. The CDR3 here is CASSPPYNTDTQYF. The DNA of the CDR3 is TGTGCCAGCAGCCCACCCTATAACACAGATACGCAGTATTTT.

This clone was picked up a small number of times. This chain joins TRBV3-1 (or the pseudogene TRBV3-2) and TRBJ2-1; 10 bases are shared with TRBD1. The germline V gene encodes CDR1 LGHDT and CDR2 YNNKEL (reference sequence). This CDR3 comprises 17 residues. V lost 4 bases to trimming and J lost 7 bases; unmatched junction nucleotides: 13. The CDR3 DNA follows: TGTGCCAGCAGCCCGCGTCTCCGGGACAGGGGTGTAAATGAGCAGTTCTTC. Protein product: CASSPRLRDRGVNEQFF.

This clone has only one observation. The rearrangement uses TRBV11-2 and TRBJ2-7; 7 bases are a match to TRBD1. The junction had 11 bases not matched to a gene; V was cut back by 3 bases and J by 3 bases. Germline V gene sequence: CDR1 SGHAT, CDR2 FQNNGV. This CDR3 contains 16 residues. CDR3 in DNA: TGTGCCAGCAGCTTCCCCTCCTTCGGGACAGACTACGAGCAGTACTTC. It encodes CASSFPSFGTDYEQYF.

With regard to this clone: Sequence at one end of the junction differs from germline and may be a read error. This specimen includes other DNA sequences encoding the same CDR3. The chain employs TRBV5-1 and TRBJ1-2, with 7 positions matching TRBD1. The germline CDR1 and CDR2 sequences are SGHRS and YFSETQ. The CDR3 is 15 amino acids. Written as DNA, the CDR3 is TGCGCCAGCAGCTTAGGACAGGCAGCTAACTATGGCTACACCTTT. This encodes CASSLGQAANYGYTF.

This clone came up once. This chain joins TRBV9 and TRBJ2-1, with 8 bases identical to TRBD2. Trimming removed 0 bases from V and 6 bases from J; junction bases left unmatched: 5. CDR3 length equals 15 residues. Germline-derived CDR1 and CDR2 are SGDLS and YYNGEE. DNA of the CDR3: TGTGCCAGCAGCGTAGGTGGCGGGGGGATCAATGAGCAGTTCTTC. It codes for CASSVGGGGINEQFF.

The V and J genes are TRBV6-5 and TRBJ1-5, with D possibly being TRBD1 (6 bases). Germline lookup yields CDR1 MNHEY and CDR2 SVGAGI. The V end lost 6 bases, the J end lost 6 bases, and 12 bases lay between the germline ends. The CDR3 spans 13 residues. For the CDR3, the DNA is TGTGCCAGCAGCCCCGCCAGGGGTCAGCCCCAGCATTTT. It translates to CASSPARGQPQHF.

V usage is TRBV20-1 and J usage is TRBJ1-2; unclear D gene. V lost 3 bases to trimming and J lost 6 bases, with 14 bases between them. CDR3 length: 13 residues. Germline V gene lookup returns CDR1 DFQATT and CDR2 SNEGSKA (reference sequence). CDR3 sequence reads: CSASSAAGDGYTF. The CDR3 DNA reads TGCAGTGCTAGTTCGGCAGCAGGTGATGGCTACACCTTC.